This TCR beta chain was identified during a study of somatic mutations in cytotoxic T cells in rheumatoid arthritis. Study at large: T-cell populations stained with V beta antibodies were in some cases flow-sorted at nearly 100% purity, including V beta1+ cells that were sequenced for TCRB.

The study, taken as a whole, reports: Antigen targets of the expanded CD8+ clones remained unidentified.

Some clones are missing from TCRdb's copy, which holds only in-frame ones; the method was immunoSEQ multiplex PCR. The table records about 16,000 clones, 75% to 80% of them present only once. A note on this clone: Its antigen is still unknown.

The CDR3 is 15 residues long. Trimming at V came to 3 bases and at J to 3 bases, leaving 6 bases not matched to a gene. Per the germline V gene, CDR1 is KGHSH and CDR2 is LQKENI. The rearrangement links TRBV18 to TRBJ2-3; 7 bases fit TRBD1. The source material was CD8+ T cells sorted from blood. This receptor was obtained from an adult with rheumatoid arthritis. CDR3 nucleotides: TGTGCCAGCTCACCGGAGGCAGGGGGAACAGATACGCAGTATTTT. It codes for CASSPEAGGTDTQYF.